Listed here are 12 T cell receptor beta chains from one sample, sequenced in a study of control samples from healthy donors and cancer patients. Libraries were prepared by immunoSEQ multiplex PCR; TCRdb keeps only in-frame clonotypes and omits some of them. The sample contains approximately 140,000 clones, approximately 86% of which appear only once. The sample consisted of blood. The receptors derive from a woman aged 30 to 39 in good health.

The chain recombines TRBV11-2 with TRBJ1-1; 8 nucleotides match TRBD1. CDR3 size: 15 residues. After removal of 5 bases from V and 6 bases from J, the junction contained 11 bases not matched to a gene. Germline lookup yields CDR1 SGHAT and CDR2 FQNNGV. The CDR3 loop is CASSPQGAEESEAFF. The CDR3 nucleotides read TGTGCCAGCAGCCCGCAGGGGGCAGAGGAGTCTGAAGCTTTCTTT.

This clone was observed many times. This sample includes further DNA sequences coding for the same CDR3. The gene calls are TRBV6-5 and TRBJ2-3; a possible D gene is TRBD2 (6 bases). This CDR3 has 16 residues. V dropped 0 bases and J dropped 2 bases, with 12 bases sitting between them. In germline, CDR1 is MNHEY, CDR2 SVGAGI. The CDR3: CASSYSPSDYTDTQYF. CDR3 coding DNA: TGTGCCAGCAGTTACTCGCCTAGCGACTACACAGATACGCAGTATTTT.

This chain uses TRBV28 with TRBJ2-7; 12 bases align to TRBD2. Germline assignment: CDR1 MDHEN and CDR2 SYDVKM. Trimming at V came to 6 bases and at J to 6 bases, leaving 12 bases not matched to a gene. CDR3 length: 16 amino acids. The CDR3 DNA reads as TGTGCCAGCAGCACGACCGGGGCTAGCGGGGGGGTCGAGCAGTACTTC. This encodes CASSTTGASGGVEQYF.

The chain couples TRBV11-1 to TRBJ2-1; tentatively, D is TRBD1 (6 bases). The V and J ends lost 3 bases and 10 bases respectively, with 10 bases between them. CDR3 size: 12 residues. Per the germline V gene, CDR1 is SGHAT and CDR2 is FQDESV (reference sequence). The CDR3 bases are TGTGCCAGCAGCTTGGACAGAGGAGAGCAGTTCTTC. Translated: CASSLDRGEQFF.

V is TRBV28 and J is TRBJ2-7; TRBD1 matches at 8 bases. The CDR3 totals 14 residues. V shed 2 bases and J 4 bases; nucleotides not matched to a gene: 4. The germline V gene encodes CDR1 MDHEN and CDR2 SYDVKM. The CDR3 nucleotides are TGTGCCAGCAGTTTACAGGGGGCAATATACGAGCAGTACTTC. Translation: CASSLQGAIYEQYF.

The chain carries TRBV30 and TRBJ2-7; TRBD1 agrees at 8 bases. This CDR3 contains 15 residues. The V gene's germline CDR1 is GTSNPN and CDR2 SVGIG (reference sequence). With 2 bases clipped from V and 4 bases from J, the junction kept 10 bases outside the gene matches. The CDR3 spells CAWSPGQGASYEQYF. The CDR3 DNA follows: TGTGCCTGGAGTCCCGGGCAGGGGGCTTCATACGAGCAGTACTTC.

The chain is built from TRBV30 and TRBJ1-5; D might be TRBD1 (6 bases). This CDR3 comprises 13 residues. Germline V CDR1 and CDR2: GTSNPN, SVGIG (reference sequence). Trimming took off 5 bases at V and 3 bases at J, with 11 bases between the two ends. For the CDR3, the DNA is TGTGCCTGGTCGCAGGGGCCCAATCAGCCCCAGCATTTT. This codes for CAWSQGPNQPQHF.

The chain couples TRBV6-5 to TRBJ1-5; a possible D gene is TRBD1 (6 bases). Germline values: CDR1 MNHEY, CDR2 SVGAGI. Trimming removed 8 bases from V and 5 bases from J, with 19 bases in between. The CDR3 length is 15 residues. CDR3 in amino acids: CASAVERGADQPQHF. In DNA form, the CDR3 reads TGTGCCAGCGCTGTTGAGCGGGGGGCCGATCAGCCCCAGCATTTT.

The J gene is TRBJ1-6, the V gene TRBV7-2; no reliable D call. Trimming took off 2 bases at V and 5 bases at J, with 10 bases between the two ends. Germline V lookup: CDR1 SGHTA, CDR2 FQGNSA. This CDR3 contains 15 residues. CDR3 loop: CASSLSTADNSPLHF. In nucleotides, the CDR3 is TGTGCCAGCAGCTTAAGTACAGCCGATAATTCACCCCTCCACTTT. The full variable domain, with the rest looked up from reference TRBV7-2 and TRBJ1-6, is GAGVSQSPSNKVTEKGKDVELRCDPISGHTALYWYRQSLGQGLEFLIYFQGNSAPDKSGLPSDRFSAERTGGSVSTLTIQRTQQEDSAVYLCASSLSTADNSPLHFGNGTRLTVT.

About this clone: The same CDR3 arises from other DNA sequences in this sample as well. The chain joins TRBV14 to TRBJ2-3; D call uncertain. The ends were cut back, 1 base at V and 4 bases at J, with 6 bases in the middle. CDR1 is SGHDN and CDR2 is FVKESK in the germline V gene. The CDR3 totals 13 residues. The CDR3 sequence is CASSQGGSDTQYF. CDR3 nucleotide sequence: TGTGCCAGCAGCCAAGGGGGTTCAGATACGCAGTATTTT.

The rearrangement uses TRBV13 and TRBJ2-1; 10 nucleotides match TRBD1. CDR3 length: 14 residues. Germline-derived CDR1 and CDR2 are PRHDT and FYEKMQ (reference sequence). The V gene end was trimmed by 5 bases and the J gene end by 8 bases; junction bases not matched to a gene: 6. The CDR3 loop is CASSGRQGADEQFF. The DNA for the CDR3 is TGTGCCAGCAGCGGGCGACAGGGGGCGGATGAGCAGTTCTTC.

Regarding this clone: One end of the junction varies from germline; a read error may be responsible. The rearrangement uses TRBV28 and TRBJ2-1, with 7 bases that match TRBD1. The CDR3 has 12 residues. Germline V gene lookup returns CDR1 MDHEN and CDR2 SYDVKM. The CDR3 region has the DNA TGTGCCAGCAGTTCATTCGGACAGGCAGCGATCTTC. Translated, it gives CASSSFGQAAIF.